This T cell receptor (beta chain) was recorded in a study of graft-versus-host responses after intestinal transplantation. About the study: The transplants performed in recipients were multivisceral, liver-intestinal, or isolated intestinal. Regarding the study as a whole: Across patients carrying graft-donor T cell macrochimerism, allografts held high graft-versus-host to host-versus-graft clonal ratios.

Points on this clone: Its matching antigen is unknown.

V dropped 5 bases and J dropped 1; count of bases not matched to a gene: 8. Germline V lookup: CDR1 SGHTA, CDR2 FQGNSA. This CDR3 is built from 16 residues. The assay was immunoSEQ multiplex PCR, and TCRdb's table has in-frame clones only and misses some. The sample consists of around 130,000 clones, approximately 90% of them appearing once. This clonotype originated in a human donor who received an intestinal transplant. The gene calls are TRBV7-2 and TRBJ2-1; 7 nucleotides agree with TRBD1. Source: unstimulated CD4+ T cells sorted from spleen or lymph node cells, taken before intestinal transplant. CDR3 amino acids: CASSKQTGKSYNEQFF. As DNA, the CDR3 is TGTGCCAGCAGCAAGCAGACAGGGAAGTCCTACAATGAGCAGTTCTTC. The full variable domain, in which reference TRBV7-2 and TRBJ2-1 provide the parts outside the CDR3, is GAGVSQSPSNKVTEKGKDVELRCDPISGHTALYWYRQSLGQGLEFLIYFQGNSAPDKSGLPSDRFSAERTGGSVSTLTIQRTQQEDSAVYLCASSKQTGKSYNEQFFGPGTRLTVL.